Shown below are 19 T cell receptor beta chains from a single sample sequenced in a study of cytomegalovirus exposure and HLA in healthy donors. Primers for the PCR totalled 60 Vbeta and 13 Jbeta. The method was immunoSEQ multiplex PCR; TCRdb's version includes in-frame clones alone and lacks a portion of them. The data contain over 150,000 clones, roughly 80% of them singletons. The specimen sequenced was PBMCs. The receptors come from a man between 18 and 35 years old in good health and CMV-seronegative.

This chain links TRBV9 with TRBJ2-7; D may be TRBD1 (6 bases). Per the germline V gene, CDR1 is SGDLS and CDR2 is YYNGEE. This CDR3 is built from 15 residues. The V end was cut by 0 bases, the J end by 4 bases, with 14 bases between. The CDR3 sequence is CASSVESGRGYEQYF. The CDR3 nucleotides read TGTGCCAGCAGCGTAGAATCGGGCAGGGGTTACGAGCAGTACTTC.

This chain uses TRBV10-3 with TRBJ1-2; D unclear. Germline V gene lookup returns CDR1 ENHRY and CDR2 SYGVKD. The length of the CDR3 is 14 residues. Trimming left V 3 bases short and J 8 bases short, with 16 bases between. CDR3 in DNA: TGTGCCATCAGTGACTCCCCAGTCAGTAAGGGCTACACCTTC. Protein: CAISDSPVSKGYTF.

The chain is built from TRBV5-8 and TRBJ2-7; maybe TRBD2 (6 bases). Germline V gives CDR1 SGHTS, CDR2 YDEGEE. The ends were cut back, 7 bases at V and 6 bases at J, with 20 bases in the middle. This CDR3 has 14 residues. CDR3 sequence reads: CASLTAAGSGEQYF. CDR3 bases: TGTGCCAGCCTTACGGCCGCGGGTAGCGGCGAGCAGTACTTC.

The V gene is TRBV9, the J gene TRBJ1-2; possible D gene TRBD1, 6 bases. V was clipped by 3 bases and J by 5 bases, with 20 bases between them. CDR3 length: 16 residues. CDR1 is SGDLS and CDR2 is YYNGEE in the germline V gene. In DNA, the CDR3 is TGTGCCAGCAGCGCCGGCGTTGGACAGAAAGGATATGGCTACACCTTC. Its protein product is CASSAGVGQKGYGYTF.

This clone was detected once. The CDR3 protein is CASSLALGAFSYEQYF. The CDR3, as DNA: TGTGCCAGCAGCTTGGCCTTGGGGGCCTTTTCCTACGAGCAGTACTTC. This chain uses TRBV5-6 with TRBJ2-7, with D possibly matching TRBD1 (6 bases). Trimming took off 0 bases at V and 1 base at J, with 14 bases between the two ends. This CDR3 is 16 amino acids long. The germline gives CDR1 SGHDT, CDR2 YYEEEE.

The rearrangement links TRBV7-9 to TRBJ1-2; D call uncertain. V shed 0 bases and J shed 1 base, with 9 bases lying between them. The CDR3 loop spans 15 amino acids. Germline V CDR1 and CDR2: SEHNR, FQNEAQ (reference sequence). The CDR3 spells CASSLALASNYGYTF. The CDR3 nucleotides read TGTGCCAGCAGCTTAGCGCTTGCCAGTAACTATGGCTACACCTTC.

This clone was observed a handful of times. The chain uses TRBV7-2 and TRBJ1-2, with D perhaps matching TRBD1 (5 bases). The V end lost 5 bases, the J end lost 4 bases, and 17 bases lay between the germline ends. From germline, CDR1 is SGHTA and CDR2 FQGNSA. The CDR3 runs to 15 residues. The DNA for the CDR3 is TGTGCCAGCAGCCGAACAGGTGGGGCCAGCTATGGCTACACCTTC. It specifies CASSRTGGASYGYTF.

The chain joins TRBV2 to TRBJ2-4; 7 nucleotides align to TRBD1. The CDR3 sequence is 14 residues long. CDR1 and CDR2 (germline): SNHLY, FYNNEI. The J segment lost 7 bases and the V segment lost 6 bases, leaving 9 bases of the junction unmatched. CDR3 nucleotides: TGTGCCAGCAGACAACAGGGGATCGCGAACATTCAGTACTTC. It codes for CASRQQGIANIQYF.

CDR3 DNA sequence: TGCGCCAGCAGCTTGGGAGTCGGGAGAAGCACAGATACGCAGTATTTT. It encodes CASSLGVGRSTDTQYF. The chain has TRBV5-1 and TRBJ2-3; D may be TRBD2 (6 bases). Trimming left V 0 bases short and J 0 bases short, with 11 bases between. CDR3 length: 16 residues. Looked up from germline, CDR1 is SGHRS and CDR2 is YFSETQ.

This clone was seen only a few times. This chain connects TRBV5-4 to TRBJ1-6; 7 bases align to TRBD1. The CDR3 covers 16 residues. With V trimmed by 0 bases and J by 12 bases, 12 bases remained unmatched. Germline CDR1 and CDR2: SGHNT and YYREEE (reference sequence). The DNA of the CDR3 is TGTGCCAGCAGCTTGGGGGTGGGGGACAGTCGCATACCCCTCCACTTT. This encodes CASSLGVGDSRIPLHF.

This sequence joins TRBV23-1 and TRBJ2-3; 9 bases agree with TRBD1. TRBV23-1 qualifies as an ORF whose function is uncertain. The CDR3 is 18 amino acids. Unmatched junction bases numbered 15, after V lost 6 bases and J lost 2 bases. Here the CDR3 DNA reads TGCGCCAGCAGCCACGCCACCCCGGGACAGGGCCTCACAGATACGCAGTATTTT. Its translation: CASSHATPGQGLTDTQYF.

The chain joins TRBV9 to TRBJ2-3; 12 bases map to TRBD2. The germline CDR1 and CDR2 sequences are SGDLS and YYNGEE. V shed 0 bases and J 4 bases; nucleotides not matched to a gene: 3. The length of the CDR3 is 16 residues. The CDR3 here is CASSVGASGGADTQYF. The CDR3 DNA sequence: TGTGCCAGCAGCGTAGGGGCTAGCGGGGGGGCAGATACGCAGTATTTT.

This sequence joins TRBV12-5 and TRBJ2-3, with 7 bases fitting TRBD1. Germline V CDR1 and CDR2: LGHNT, FRNRAP. The CDR3 consists of 14 residues. V shed 0 bases, J shed 5 bases, and the junction held 2 bases outside the gene matches. As DNA, the CDR3 is TGTGCTAGTGGTTTGGTACGGGACAGAGATACGCAGTATTTT. Amino acids: CASGLVRDRDTQYF.

V and J are TRBV4-1 and TRBJ2-7; D is perhaps TRBD2 (5 bases). The V end was cut by 1 base, the J end by 1 base, with 8 bases between. Germline values: CDR1 MGHRA, CDR2 YSYEKL. CDR3 size: 14 residues. CDR3 nucleotide sequence: TGCGCCAGCAGCCAAGGCGAGGGATCCTACGAGCAGTACTTC. This gives the protein CASSQGEGSYEQYF.

The V call is TRBV19, the J call TRBJ2-6; D unresolved. CDR1 is LNHDA and CDR2 is SQIVND in the germline V gene (reference sequence). V was cut by 0 bases and J by 0 bases, with 3 bases left in between. The CDR3 extends over 15 amino acids. The CDR3 bases are TGTGCCAGTAGTATAGATCTCTCTGGGGCCAACGTCCTGACTTTC. This encodes CASSIDLSGANVLTF.

The chain couples TRBV28 to TRBJ2-3, with 12 bases aligning to TRBD1. With 8 bases clipped from V and 5 bases from J, the junction kept 17 bases outside the gene matches. CDR1 is MDHEN, CDR2 SYDVKM, per germline. This CDR3 region has 18 residues. As DNA, the CDR3 is TGTGCCAGCCGGTCCGGGACAGGGGGCTTGTCGACACAAGATACGCAGTATTTT. Its protein product is CASRSGTGGLSTQDTQYF.

This sequence joins TRBV6-5 and TRBJ2-1, with 8 bases that match TRBD1. Germline CDR1 and CDR2: MNHEY and SVGAGI. CDR3 length equals 14 residues. V lost 2 bases and J lost 6; bases outside the gene matches: 3. The CDR3 DNA sequence: TGTGCCAGCAGTTACCAGGGGGCTGGCAATGAGCAGTTCTTC. Residues: CASSYQGAGNEQFF.

The V and J genes are TRBV7-9 and TRBJ1-1; D perhaps matches TRBD1 (5 bases). Germline CDR1 and CDR2: SEHNR and FQNEAQ (reference sequence). CDR3 size: 16 residues. With 10 bases removed from V and 4 bases from J, the gap between germline ends came to 25 bases. The CDR3 sequence: CAIGIGQGRPGTEAFF. The CDR3 DNA follows: TGTGCCATTGGGATAGGGCAGGGTCGGCCGGGCACTGAAGCTTTCTTT.

The V and J genes are TRBV5-5 and TRBJ2-5, with 9 nucleotides matching TRBD2. This CDR3 comprises 15 residues. Germline V gives CDR1 SGHKS, CDR2 YYEKEE (reference sequence). V was pared by 2 bases and J by 3 bases, with 5 bases of the junction left unmatched. The CDR3 spells CASSFLAGTEETQYF. In DNA, the CDR3 is TGTGCCAGCAGCTTCCTAGCGGGAACTGAAGAGACCCAGTACTTC.